This TCR beta chain came from a study of memory CD4+ T cells and cytomegalovirus serostatus (dated 2019 in TCRdb). Turning to the overall study: The cohort comprised around 35 healthy Belgian adults, 9 CMV seropositive and 24 CMV seronegative. To replicate a published TCR-based CMV serostatus classifier, the researchers sequenced the CD4+ memory TCRbeta repertoires of a Belgian cohort whose cytomegalovirus serostatus was known.

A FACSAria II was used to sort memory CD4+ T cells, defined as single viable CD3+CD4+CD8-CD45RO+ cells. CMV serostatus was determined using a Roche Elecsys assay that detects serum IgG against CMV pp150, pp28, p38 and p52. After thawing, total CD4+ T cells were enriched by positive selection with CD4 magnetic microbeads. Samples originated from another study that specifically interrogated the CD4+ T cell memory repertoire. Peripheral blood mononuclear cells were isolated and cryopreserved following standard operating procedures; serum was stored at -80 °C. Staining used CD3-PerCP (BW264/56), CD4-APC (RPA-T4), CD45RO-PE (UCHT1) and CD8-Pacific Orange (3B5) antibodies, with Sytox blue excluding non-viable cells. The Quick-DNA Microprep Kit was used to extract genomic DNA from the sorted cells. Amplification of TCRbeta DNA was done with the immunoSEQ hsTCRbeta kit, following the protocol from the manufacturer. An Illumina MiSeq instrument was used to sequence the TCRbeta libraries. Per the original workflow: Following removal of out-of-frame sequences, 2.4 million or so distinct TCRbeta sequences were retained, with an average of roughly 70,000 per individual. Two values were used to score each individual: the count of about 150 previously reported CMV-associated TCRbeta sequences and the total count of productive distinct TCRbeta sequences. A beta-binomial model was reimplemented in Python, and scikit-learn random forests with default parameters were trained on US cohort data. Classifier performance on the Belgian cohort was summarized as median AUC with percentile confidence intervals over 10,000 bootstrap iterations. What TCRdb holds here is the immuneACCESS table cut down to in-frame rearrangements. Part of the clones is not present; checked against another copy, under half of the missing clones reflect an unresolved V gene, and the others are unexplained. The DNA was the basis for D and trimming; V, J and clone size are from that table. Present in this sample are about 60,000 clones, roughly 84% of which were seen just once. Clones ranked in the top ten supply 0.5% of the sample.

What the work shows at the level of the full study, not this receptor alone: Only CD4+CD45RO+ memory cells were sequenced, unlike the original study, which covered naive and memory CD4+ and CD8+ populations. For CMV serostatus prediction, a median bootstrapped AUC of about 0.96 was reached with the original framework, and a median bootstrapped AUC of roughly 0.92 was reached with a US-trained random forest. On the Belgian cohort, the classifier based on the original framework reached a median bootstrapped AUC of 0.95, with a 95% CI of 0.76-1.00. The results were interpreted as suggesting that the CMV-associated TCR signature is largely present in the CD4+ memory repertoire. Of fewer than 200 previously reported CMV-associated TCRbeta sequences, some 67 appeared in the CD4+ memory repertoires, each in one to five individuals.

CDR3 length: 16 amino acids, cysteine to phenylalanine. The DNA shown is the 48-base CDR3, in frame from base 1. V sheds 1 base and J sheds 1 base, leaving 8 bases between their ends. CDR1 and CDR2 are drawn from the germline V gene: SGHTA, FQGTGA. About this clone itself: Its antigen has not been determined. No clone much larger than this one lies a single base away; base qualities are absent.

The sequence came from an adult in good health and CMV-seronegative. Some clones in this sample may be carry-over from other donors' samples. Specimen: memory CD4+ T cells from blood. In this chain, TRBV7-3 is recombined with TRBJ2-6; the D segment cannot be called with confidence. The CDR3 protein is CASSLKPRSGANVLTF. The base sequence is TGTGCCAGCAGCTTAAAACCTCGATCTGGGGCCAACGTCCTGACTTTC. The full variable domain, completed from the reference TRBV7-3 and TRBJ2-6 proteins outside the CDR3, reads GAGVSQTPSNKVTEKGKYVELRCDPISGHTALYWYRQSLGQGPEFLIYFQGTGAADDSGLPNDRFFAVRPEGSVSTLKIQRTERGDSAVYLCASSLKPRSGANVLTFGAGSRLTVL.